These T cell receptor beta chains were read from a single sample in a study of shared clonotypes between healthy human individuals. Measured with immunoSEQ multiplex PCR; TCRdb has only the in-frame clones, and not every one. The table records millions of clones, more than 80% of them present only once. Input material: naive CD4+ T cells sorted from blood. The source is a man aged 18 to 29 in good health. The CDR3 runs from the conserved cysteine through the conserved F or W. Fields, in order: V gene, J gene, D gene, clone size, CDR3 DNA, CDR3 protein. D genes are given only for firm matches. Clone size appears in some rows only: once, few, many, or a class for an expanded clone.

TRBV28	TRBJ2-7	TRBD2	.	TGTGCCAGCAGTTTAGCCTCCGGGGGGACTTCCGAGCAGTACTTC	CASSLASGGTSEQYF
TRBV18	TRBJ1-4	.	.	TGTGCCAGCTCACCTAGGTCGGCAGGGAGCGAAAAACTGTTTTTT	CASSPRSAGSEKLFF
TRBV5-4	TRBJ2-3	.	.	TGTGCCAGCAGCTTGGCCTGGGGGGTGGATACGCAGTATTTT	CASSLAWGVDTQYF
TRBV7-9	TRBJ2-4	.	.	TGTGCCAGCAGCTGGAGTAGGAGCGGGCCCAGTAGGGCCAAAAACATTCAGTACTTC	CASSWSRSGPSRAKNIQYF
TRBV9	TRBJ1-3	.	.	TGTGCCAGCAGCGTAGCCGGAAACTCTGGAAACACCATATATTTT	CASSVAGNSGNTIYF
TRBV5-3	TRBJ2-1	.	once	TGTGCCAGAAGCCGCGCGTATGAGCAGTTCTTC	CARSRAYEQFF
TRBV29-1	TRBJ1-4	TRBD1	few	TGCAGCGCCGGGACAGGGGTTGAAAAACTGTTTTTT	CSAGTGVEKLFF
TRBV7-2	TRBJ2-7	TRBD1	.	TGTGCCAGCAGCTCAGACAGGGAAGAGCAGTACTTC	CASSSDREEQYF
TRBV21-1	TRBJ2-3	.	.	TGTGCCAGCGGGACCTCGAAGCAACCTGGAAGAGATACGCAGTATTTT	CASGTSKQPGRDTQYF
TRBV15	TRBJ1-1	.	.	TGTGCCACCAGCAGGTTTGACGAAGCTTTCTTT	CATSRFDEAFF
TRBV11-2	TRBJ2-3	.	.	TGTGCCAGCAGCTTAAGCGGGTGGGGGGGCACAGATACGCAGTATTTT	CASSLSGWGGTDTQYF
TRBV5-1	TRBJ2-3	.	.	TGCGCCAGCAGCTTAGACGGTACTAGCACAGATACGCAGTATTTT	CASSLDGTSTDTQYF
TRBV6-5	TRBJ2-7	TRBD2	.	TGTGCCAGCAGTTCACTTAATAGCGGGGACTACGAGCAGTACTTC	CASSSLNSGDYEQYF
TRBV6-5	TRBJ2-1	TRBD1	.	TGTGCCAGCAGCGCCGGGACAGGAGCCTCGATTGAGCAGTTCTTC	CASSAGTGASIEQFF